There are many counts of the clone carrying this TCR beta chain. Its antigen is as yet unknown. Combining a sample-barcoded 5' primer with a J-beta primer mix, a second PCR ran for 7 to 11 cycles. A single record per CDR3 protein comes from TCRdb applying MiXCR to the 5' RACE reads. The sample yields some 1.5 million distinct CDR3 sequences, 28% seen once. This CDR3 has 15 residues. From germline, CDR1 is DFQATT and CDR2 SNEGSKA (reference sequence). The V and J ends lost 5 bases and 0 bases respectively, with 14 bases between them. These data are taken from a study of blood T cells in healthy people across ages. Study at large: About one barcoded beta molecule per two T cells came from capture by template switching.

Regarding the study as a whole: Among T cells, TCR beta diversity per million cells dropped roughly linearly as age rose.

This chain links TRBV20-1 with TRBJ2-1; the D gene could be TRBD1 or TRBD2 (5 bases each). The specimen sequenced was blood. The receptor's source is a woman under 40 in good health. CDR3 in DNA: TGCAGTGCTCCTACCGGGACCCCCTCCTACAATGAGCAGTTCTTC. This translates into CSAPTGTPSYNEQFF.